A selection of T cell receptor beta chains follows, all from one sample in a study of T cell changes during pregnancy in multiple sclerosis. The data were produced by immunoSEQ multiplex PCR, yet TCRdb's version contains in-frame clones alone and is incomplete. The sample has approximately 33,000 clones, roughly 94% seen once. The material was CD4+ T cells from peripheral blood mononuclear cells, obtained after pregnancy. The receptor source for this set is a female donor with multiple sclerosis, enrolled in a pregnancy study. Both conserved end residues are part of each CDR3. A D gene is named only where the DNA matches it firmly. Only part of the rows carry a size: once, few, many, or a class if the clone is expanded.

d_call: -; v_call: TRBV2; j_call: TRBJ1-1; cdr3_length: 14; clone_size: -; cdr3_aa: CASTPERGYTEAFF; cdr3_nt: TGTGCCAGCACCCCGGAGCGGGGGTACACTGAAGCTTTCTTT
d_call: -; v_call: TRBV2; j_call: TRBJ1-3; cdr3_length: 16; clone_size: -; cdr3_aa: CASRWEGFLSGNTIYF; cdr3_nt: TGTGCCAGCAGATGGGAGGGATTCCTCTCTGGAAACACCATATATTTT
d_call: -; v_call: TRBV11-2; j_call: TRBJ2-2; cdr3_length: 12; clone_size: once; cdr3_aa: CASSHPRGELFF; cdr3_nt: TGTGCCAGCAGCCACCCCAGAGGGGAGCTGTTTTTT
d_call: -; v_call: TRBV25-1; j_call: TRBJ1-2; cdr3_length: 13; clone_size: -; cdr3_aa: CASTSVGGYGYTF; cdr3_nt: TGTGCCAGCACGTCGGTTGGAGGCTATGGCTACACCTTC
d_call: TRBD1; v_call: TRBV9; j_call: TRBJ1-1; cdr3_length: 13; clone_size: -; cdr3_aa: CASSMTGDTGAFF; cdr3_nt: TGTGCCAGCAGTATGACAGGGGACACTGGAGCTTTCTTT
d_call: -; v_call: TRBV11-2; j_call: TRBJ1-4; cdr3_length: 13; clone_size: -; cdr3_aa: CASSLSGSGKLFF; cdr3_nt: TGTGCCAGCAGCTTGTCAGGGTCGGGAAAACTGTTTTTT
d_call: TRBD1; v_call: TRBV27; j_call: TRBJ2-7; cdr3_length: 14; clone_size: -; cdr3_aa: CASSRTGGAYEQYF; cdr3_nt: TGTGCCAGCAGTCGGACAGGGGGTGCCTACGAGCAGTACTTC
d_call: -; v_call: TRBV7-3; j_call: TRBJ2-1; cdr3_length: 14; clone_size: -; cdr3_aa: CASSFAATGNEQFF; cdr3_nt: TGTGCCAGCAGCTTCGCAGCGACGGGAAATGAGCAGTTCTTC
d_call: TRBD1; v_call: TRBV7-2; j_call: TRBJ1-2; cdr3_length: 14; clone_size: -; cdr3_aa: CASSLHGTAYGYTF; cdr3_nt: TGTGCCAGCAGCTTGCACGGGACAGCCTATGGCTACACCTTC
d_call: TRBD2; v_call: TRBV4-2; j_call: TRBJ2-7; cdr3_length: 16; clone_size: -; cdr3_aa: CASSQAANREGYEQYF; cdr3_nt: TGTGCCAGCAGCCAAGCGGCCAACCGGGAGGGGTACGAGCAGTACTTC
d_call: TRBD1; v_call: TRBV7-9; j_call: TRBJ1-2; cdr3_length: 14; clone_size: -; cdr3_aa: CASSLGTGAYGYTF; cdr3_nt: TGTGCCAGCAGCTTAGGGACAGGAGCATATGGCTACACCTTC
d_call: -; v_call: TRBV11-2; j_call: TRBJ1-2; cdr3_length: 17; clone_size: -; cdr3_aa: CASSRNGQGGLNYGYTF; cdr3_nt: TGTGCCAGCAGCCGCAACGGCCAGGGCGGATTAAACTATGGCTACACCTTC
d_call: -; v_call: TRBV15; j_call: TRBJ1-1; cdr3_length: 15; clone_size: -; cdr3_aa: CATSRVGRLNTEAFF; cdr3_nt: TGTGCCACCAGCAGAGTAGGGAGGTTGAACACTGAAGCTTTCTTT
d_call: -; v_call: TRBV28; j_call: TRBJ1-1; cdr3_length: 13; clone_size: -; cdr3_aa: CASRDYRDTEAFF; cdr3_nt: TGTGCCAGCAGGGATTACAGGGACACTGAAGCTTTCTTT
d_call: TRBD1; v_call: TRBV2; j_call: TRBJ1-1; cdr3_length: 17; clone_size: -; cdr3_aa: CASSESKGGAGNTEAFF; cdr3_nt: TGTGCCAGCAGTGAGTCCAAAGGGGGCGCGGGTAACACTGAAGCTTTCTTT
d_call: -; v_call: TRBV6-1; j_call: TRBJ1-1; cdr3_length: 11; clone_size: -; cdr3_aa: CASILELEAFF; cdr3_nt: TGTGCCAGCATCCTAGAGCTTGAAGCTTTCTTT
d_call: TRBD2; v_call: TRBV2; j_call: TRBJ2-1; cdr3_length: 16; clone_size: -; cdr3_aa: CASKSRLADSYNEQFF; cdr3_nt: TGTGCCAGCAAATCCCGTCTAGCGGACTCCTACAATGAGCAGTTCTTC
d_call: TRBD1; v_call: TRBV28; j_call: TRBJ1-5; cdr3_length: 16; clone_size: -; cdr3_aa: CASSETGGSSNQPQHF; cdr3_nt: TGTGCCAGCAGTGAGACAGGGGGTAGTAGCAATCAGCCCCAGCATTTT
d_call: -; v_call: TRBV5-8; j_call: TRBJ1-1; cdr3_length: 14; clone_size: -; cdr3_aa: CASSLRRENTEAFF; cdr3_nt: TGTGCCAGCAGCTTAAGGAGAGAGAACACTGAAGCTTTCTTT
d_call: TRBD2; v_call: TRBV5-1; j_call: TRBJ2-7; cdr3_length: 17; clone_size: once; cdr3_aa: CASSLLAIAGASDEQYF; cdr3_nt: TGCGCCAGCAGCTTGCTGGCTATAGCGGGAGCCTCCGACGAGCAGTACTTC
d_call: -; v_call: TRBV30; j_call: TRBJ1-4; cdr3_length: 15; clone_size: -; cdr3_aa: CAWSRIGATNEKLFF; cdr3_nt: TGTGCCTGGAGTCGCATAGGGGCAACTAATGAAAAACTGTTTTTT
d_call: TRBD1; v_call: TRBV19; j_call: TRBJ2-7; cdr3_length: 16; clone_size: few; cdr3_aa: CASSILKRTGGYEQYF; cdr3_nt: TGTGCCAGTAGTATCCTCAAGAGGACAGGGGGCTACGAGCAGTACTTC
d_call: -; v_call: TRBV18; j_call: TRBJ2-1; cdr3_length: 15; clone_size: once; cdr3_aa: CASSPRLAEGGEQFF; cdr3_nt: TGTGCCAGCTCACCACGTCTAGCGGAGGGGGGTGAGCAGTTCTTC
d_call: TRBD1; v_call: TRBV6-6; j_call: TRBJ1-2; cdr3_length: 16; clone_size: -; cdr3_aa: CASSYEQGAVSGGYTF; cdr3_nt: TGTGCCAGCAGTTACGAACAGGGGGCAGTGTCTGGTGGCTACACCTTC
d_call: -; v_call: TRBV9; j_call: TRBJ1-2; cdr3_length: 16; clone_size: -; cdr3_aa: CASSVAGGGHSYGYTF; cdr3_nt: TGTGCCAGCAGCGTAGCGGGTGGGGGACACTCTTATGGCTACACCTTC
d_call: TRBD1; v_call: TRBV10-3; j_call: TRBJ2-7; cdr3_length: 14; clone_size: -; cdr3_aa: CAISGGQGLGEQYF; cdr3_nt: TGTGCCATCAGTGGGGGACAGGGGCTAGGGGAGCAGTACTTC
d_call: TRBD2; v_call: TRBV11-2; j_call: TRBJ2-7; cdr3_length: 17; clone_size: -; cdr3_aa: CASSYKGTSGRFYEQYF; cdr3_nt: TGTGCCAGCAGCTACAAAGGGACTAGCGGGAGGTTCTACGAGCAGTACTTC
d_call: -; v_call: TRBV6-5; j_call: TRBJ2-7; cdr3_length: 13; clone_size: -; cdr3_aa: CASARTAGYEQYF; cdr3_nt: TGTGCCAGTGCACGGACGGCGGGCTACGAGCAGTACTTC
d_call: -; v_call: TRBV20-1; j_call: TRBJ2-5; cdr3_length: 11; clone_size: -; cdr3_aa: CSARMAPTQYF; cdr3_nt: TGCAGTGCTAGAATGGCTCCGACCCAGTACTTC
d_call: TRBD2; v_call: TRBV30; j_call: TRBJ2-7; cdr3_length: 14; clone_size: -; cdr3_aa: CAWDVTSGAYEQYF; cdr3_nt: TGTGCCTGGGACGTGACTAGCGGGGCCTACGAGCAGTACTTC
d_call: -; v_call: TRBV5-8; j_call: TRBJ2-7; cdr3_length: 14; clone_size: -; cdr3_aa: CASRRGTISYEQYF; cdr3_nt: TGTGCCAGCAGAAGAGGGACAATCTCCTACGAGCAGTACTTC
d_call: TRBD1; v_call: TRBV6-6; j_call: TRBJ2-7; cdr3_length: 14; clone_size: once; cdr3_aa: CASSRAGTVYEQYF; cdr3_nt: TGTGCCAGCAGCCGTGCCGGGACAGTCTACGAGCAGTACTTC
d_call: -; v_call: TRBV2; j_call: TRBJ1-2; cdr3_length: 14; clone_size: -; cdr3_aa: CASSRENANYGYTF; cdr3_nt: TGTGCCAGCAGTAGGGAGAACGCTAACTATGGCTACACCTTC
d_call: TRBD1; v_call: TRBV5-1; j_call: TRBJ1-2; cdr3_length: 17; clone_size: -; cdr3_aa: CASSLALGQGAPGGYTF; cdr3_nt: TGCGCCAGCAGCTTGGCTTTAGGACAGGGGGCGCCCGGTGGCTACACCTTC
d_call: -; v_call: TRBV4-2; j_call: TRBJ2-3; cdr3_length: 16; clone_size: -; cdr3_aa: CASSQDRRGGTDTQYF; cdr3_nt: TGTGCCAGCAGCCAAGATCGGAGGGGAGGCACAGATACGCAGTATTTT
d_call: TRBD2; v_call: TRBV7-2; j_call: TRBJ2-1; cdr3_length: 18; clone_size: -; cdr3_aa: CASSGYLAGGSLYNEQFF; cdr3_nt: TGTGCCAGCAGCGGATACTTAGCGGGGGGGTCCCTTTACAATGAGCAGTTCTTC
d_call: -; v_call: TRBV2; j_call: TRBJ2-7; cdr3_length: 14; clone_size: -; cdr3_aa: CASSDGRGTYEQYF; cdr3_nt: TGTGCCAGCAGTGACGGCAGGGGTACCTACGAGCAGTACTTC